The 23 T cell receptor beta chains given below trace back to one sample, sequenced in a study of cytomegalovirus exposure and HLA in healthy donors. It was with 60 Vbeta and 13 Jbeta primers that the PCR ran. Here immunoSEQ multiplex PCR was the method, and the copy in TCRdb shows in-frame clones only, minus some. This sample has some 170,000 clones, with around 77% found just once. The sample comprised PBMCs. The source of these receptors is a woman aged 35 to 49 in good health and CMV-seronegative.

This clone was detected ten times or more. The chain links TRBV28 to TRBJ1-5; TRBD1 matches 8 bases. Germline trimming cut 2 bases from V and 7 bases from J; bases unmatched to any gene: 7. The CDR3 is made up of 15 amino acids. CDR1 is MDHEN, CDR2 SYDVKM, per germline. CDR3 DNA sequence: TGTGCCAGCAGTTTAGTTCAGGGGGCATACCAGCCCCAGCATTTT. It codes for CASSLVQGAYQPQHF.

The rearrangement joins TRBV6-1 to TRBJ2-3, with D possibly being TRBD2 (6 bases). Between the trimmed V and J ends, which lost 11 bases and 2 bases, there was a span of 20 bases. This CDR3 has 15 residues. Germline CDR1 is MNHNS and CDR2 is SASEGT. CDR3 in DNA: TGTGCCGGACGTAGCGGAAACCTGGACACAGATACGCAGTATTTT. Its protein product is CAGRSGNLDTDTQYF.

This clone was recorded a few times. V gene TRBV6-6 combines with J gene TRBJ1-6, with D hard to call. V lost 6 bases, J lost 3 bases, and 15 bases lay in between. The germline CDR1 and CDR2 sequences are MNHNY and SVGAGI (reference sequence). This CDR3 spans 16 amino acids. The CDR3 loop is CASSPPPGNYNSPLHF. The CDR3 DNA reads TGTGCCAGCAGCCCTCCCCCCGGGAACTATAATTCACCCCTCCACTTT.

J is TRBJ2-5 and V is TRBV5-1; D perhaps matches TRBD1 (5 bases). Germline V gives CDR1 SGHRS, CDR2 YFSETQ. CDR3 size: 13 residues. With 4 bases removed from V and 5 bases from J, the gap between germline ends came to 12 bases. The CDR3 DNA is TGCGCCAGCAGCACAGGACCCCCGGAGACCCAGTACTTC. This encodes CASSTGPPETQYF.

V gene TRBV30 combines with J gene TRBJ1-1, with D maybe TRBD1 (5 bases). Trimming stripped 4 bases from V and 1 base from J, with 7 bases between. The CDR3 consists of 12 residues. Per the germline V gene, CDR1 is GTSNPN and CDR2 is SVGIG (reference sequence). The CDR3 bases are TGTGCCTGGAAGACAGCGAACACTGAAGCTTTCTTT. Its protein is CAWKTANTEAFF.

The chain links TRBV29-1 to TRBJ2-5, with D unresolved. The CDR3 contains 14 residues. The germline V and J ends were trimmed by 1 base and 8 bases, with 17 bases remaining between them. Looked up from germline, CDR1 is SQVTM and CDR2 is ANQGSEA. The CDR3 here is CSVEAETSRPTQYF. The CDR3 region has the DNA TGCAGCGTTGAAGCCGAGACTTCCCGCCCTACCCAGTACTTC.

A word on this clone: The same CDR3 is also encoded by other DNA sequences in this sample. This CDR3 reads CASSGGTGGYTEAFF. Here the CDR3 DNA reads TGTGCCAGCAGCGGGGGGACCGGGGGGTACACTGAAGCTTTCTTT. This sequence joins TRBV9 and TRBJ1-1, with D possibly matching TRBD1 (5 bases). This CDR3 region has 15 residues. V was trimmed by 3 bases and J by 3 bases, leaving 15 bases between them. Germline CDR1 reads SGDLS; CDR2 reads YYNGEE.

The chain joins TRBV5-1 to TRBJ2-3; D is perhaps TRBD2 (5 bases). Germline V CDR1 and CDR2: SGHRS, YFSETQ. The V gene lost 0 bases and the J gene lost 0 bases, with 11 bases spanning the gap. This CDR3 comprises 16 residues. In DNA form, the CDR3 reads TGCGCCAGCAGCTTGGCCCTAGAGGGAAGCACAGATACGCAGTATTTT. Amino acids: CASSLALEGSTDTQYF.

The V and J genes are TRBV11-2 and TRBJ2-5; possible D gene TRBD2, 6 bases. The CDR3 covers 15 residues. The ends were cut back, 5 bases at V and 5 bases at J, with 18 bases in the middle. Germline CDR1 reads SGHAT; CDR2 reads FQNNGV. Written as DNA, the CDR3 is TGTGCCAGCAGCCCCGACGGGAGCATGGGGGAGACCCAGTACTTC. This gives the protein CASSPDGSMGETQYF.

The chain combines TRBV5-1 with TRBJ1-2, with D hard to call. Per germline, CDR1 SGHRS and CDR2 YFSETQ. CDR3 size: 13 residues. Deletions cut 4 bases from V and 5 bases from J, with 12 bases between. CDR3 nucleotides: TGCGCCAGCAGCCCCACAGAGATGTATGGCTACACCTTC. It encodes CASSPTEMYGYTF.

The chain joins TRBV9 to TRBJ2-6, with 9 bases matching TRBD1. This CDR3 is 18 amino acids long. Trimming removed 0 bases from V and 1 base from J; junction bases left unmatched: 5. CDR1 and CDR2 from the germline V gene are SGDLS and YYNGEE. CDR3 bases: TGTGCCAGCAGCGTAGGGGACAGGGTCGGATCTGGGGCCAACGTCCTGACTTTC. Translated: CASSVGDRVGSGANVLTF. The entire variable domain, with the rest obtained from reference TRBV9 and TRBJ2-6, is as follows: DSGVTQTPKHLITATGQRVTLRCSPRSGDLSVYWYQQSLDQGLQFLIQYYNGEERAKGNILERFSAQQFPDLHSELNLSSLELGDSALYFCASSVGDRVGSGANVLTFGAGSRLTVL.

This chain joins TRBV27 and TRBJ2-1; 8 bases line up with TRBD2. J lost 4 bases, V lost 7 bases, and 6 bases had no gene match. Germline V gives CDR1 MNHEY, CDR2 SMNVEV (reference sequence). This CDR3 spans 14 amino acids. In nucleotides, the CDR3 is TGTGCCAGCAAGGAGCGGGAGCGGTACAATGAGCAGTTCTTC. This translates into CASKERERYNEQFF.

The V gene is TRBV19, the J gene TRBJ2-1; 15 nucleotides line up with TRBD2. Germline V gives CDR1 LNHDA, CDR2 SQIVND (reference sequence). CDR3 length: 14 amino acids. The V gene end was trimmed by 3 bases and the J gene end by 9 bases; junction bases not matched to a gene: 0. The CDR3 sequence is CASSMGLAGGEQFF. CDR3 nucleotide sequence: TGTGCCAGTAGTATGGGACTAGCGGGAGGTGAGCAGTTCTTC.

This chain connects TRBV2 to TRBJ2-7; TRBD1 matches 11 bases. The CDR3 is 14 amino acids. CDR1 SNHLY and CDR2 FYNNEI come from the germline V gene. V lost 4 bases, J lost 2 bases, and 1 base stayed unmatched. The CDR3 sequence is CASSGGQGAYEQYF. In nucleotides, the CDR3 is TGTGCCAGCAGTGGGGGACAGGGGGCCTACGAGCAGTACTTC.

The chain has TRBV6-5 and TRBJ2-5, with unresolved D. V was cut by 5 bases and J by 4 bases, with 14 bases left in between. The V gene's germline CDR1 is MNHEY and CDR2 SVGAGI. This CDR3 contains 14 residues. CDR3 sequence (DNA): TGTGCCAGCAGTCCCCGGTACTCCCCAGAGACCCAGTACTTC. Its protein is CASSPRYSPETQYF.

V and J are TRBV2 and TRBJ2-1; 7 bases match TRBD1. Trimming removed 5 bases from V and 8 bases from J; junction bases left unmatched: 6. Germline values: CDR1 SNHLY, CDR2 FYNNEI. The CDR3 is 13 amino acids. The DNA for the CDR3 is TGTGCCAGCAGTTACCTCCAGGGGGATGAGCAGTTCTTC. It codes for CASSYLQGDEQFF.

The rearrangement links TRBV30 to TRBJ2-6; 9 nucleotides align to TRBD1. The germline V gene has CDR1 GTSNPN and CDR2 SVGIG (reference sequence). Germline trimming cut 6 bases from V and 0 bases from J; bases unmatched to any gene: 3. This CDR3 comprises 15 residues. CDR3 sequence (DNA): TGTGCCTGCGGACAGGGGAGCTCTGGGGCCAACGTCCTGACTTTC. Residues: CACGQGSSGANVLTF.

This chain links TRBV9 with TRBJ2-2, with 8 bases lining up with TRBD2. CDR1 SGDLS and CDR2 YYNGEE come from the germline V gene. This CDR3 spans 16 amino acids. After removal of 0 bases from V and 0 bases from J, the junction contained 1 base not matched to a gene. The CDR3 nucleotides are TGTGCCAGCAGCGTAGCGGGAGGGACGAACACCGGGGAGCTGTTTTTT. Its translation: CASSVAGGTNTGELFF.

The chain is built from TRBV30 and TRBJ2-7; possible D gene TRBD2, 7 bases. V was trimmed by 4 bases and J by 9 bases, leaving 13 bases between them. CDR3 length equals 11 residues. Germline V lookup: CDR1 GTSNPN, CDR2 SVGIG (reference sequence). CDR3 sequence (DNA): TGTGCCTGGATGGGGGGGGCGGGGCAGTACTTC. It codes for CAWMGGAGQYF.

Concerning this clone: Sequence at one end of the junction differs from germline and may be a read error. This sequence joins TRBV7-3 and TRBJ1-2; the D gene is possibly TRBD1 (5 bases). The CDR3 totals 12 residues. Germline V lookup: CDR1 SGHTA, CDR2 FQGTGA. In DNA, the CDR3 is TGTGCCAGCAGCGCATTCGGAGGGGCCCTAAGCTTC. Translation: CASSAFGGALSF.

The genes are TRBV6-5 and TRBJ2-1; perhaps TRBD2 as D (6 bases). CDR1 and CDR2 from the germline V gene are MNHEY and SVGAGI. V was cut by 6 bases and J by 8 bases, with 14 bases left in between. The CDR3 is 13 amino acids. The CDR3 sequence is CASSRGASHEQFF. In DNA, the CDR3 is TGTGCCAGCAGCCGCGGGGCAAGCCATGAGCAGTTCTTC.

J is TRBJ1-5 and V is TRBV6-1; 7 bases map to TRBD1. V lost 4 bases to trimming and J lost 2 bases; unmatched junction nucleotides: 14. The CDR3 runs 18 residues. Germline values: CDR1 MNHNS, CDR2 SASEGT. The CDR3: CASSGPETGKIGNQPQHF. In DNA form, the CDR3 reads TGTGCCAGCAGTGGTCCAGAGACAGGGAAGATAGGCAATCAGCCCCAGCATTTT.

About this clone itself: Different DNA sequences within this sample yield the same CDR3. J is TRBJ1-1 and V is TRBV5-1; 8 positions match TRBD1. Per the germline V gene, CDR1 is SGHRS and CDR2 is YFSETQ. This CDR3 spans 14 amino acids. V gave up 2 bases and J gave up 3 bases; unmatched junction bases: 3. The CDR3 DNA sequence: TGCGCCAGCAGCTTCACAGGGGGGGACACTGAAGCTTTCTTT. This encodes CASSFTGGDTEAFF.